This TCR beta chain was found in a study of T cell repertoires in cytomegalovirus infection. Study-level information: Through public TCR beta signatures, both CMV infection and matching HLA type were indicated.

Study-wide results and caveats: People with CMV and the relevant HLA were identified by cumulative public TCR beta family frequency. Ex vivo responses were dominated by HLA-C-restricted CMV-specific TCR beta clonotypes.

Comments on this clonotype: Antigen unknown.

TCRdb reanalysed the reads using MiXCR and keeps one entry per CDR3 protein. The sample includes approximately 700,000 distinct CDR3 sequences, 35% to 40% seen only once; the top ten take around 2.6%. CDR3 length: 15 residues. Germline CDR1 is MDHEN and CDR2 is SYDVKM. The V and J ends lost 7 bases and 8 bases respectively, with 21 bases between them. The chain is built from TRBV28 and TRBJ2-4, with D tentatively TRBD1 or TRBD2 (7 bases each). The receptor was derived from a human donor in good health (CMV status not recorded). Some clones in this sample may be carry-over from other donors' samples. Sample: PBMCs. The CDR3 region is CASNAVGEGADIQYF. The CDR3 DNA follows: TGTGCCAGCAACGCGGTTGGGGAGGGGGCTGACATTCAGTACTTC. Drawing the rest from reference TRBV28 and TRBJ2-4, the complete variable domain is DVKVTQSSRYLVKRTGEKVFLECVQDMDHENMFWYRQDPGLGLRLIYFSYDVKMKEKGDIPEGYSVSREKKERFSLILESASTNQTSMYLCASNAVGEGADIQYFGAGTRLSVL.